This T cell receptor beta chain was sequenced for a study of T cells in Graves' hyperthyroidism and ophthalmopathy. When ophthalmopathy did not progress within 18 months, Graves' hyperthyroidism was considered stable. Germline CDR1 is SGHRS and CDR2 is YFSETQ. The CDR3 length is 14 residues. J lost 0 bases, V lost 6 bases, and 2 bases had no gene match. This clonotype was found many times. The CDR3 regions of TCR beta were amplified from RNA transcripts. A first-round RT-PCR of the TCR CDR3 used the HTBI primer set. TCRdb called the multiplex PCR reads again in MiXCR, with one record for every CDR3 protein. This sample carries around 440,000 distinct CDR3 sequences, approximately 14% of them seen once, and the ten largest clones take around 14%.

V usage is TRBV5-1 and J usage is TRBJ2-1; 8 nucleotides line up with TRBD2. Sample: blood. This sequence was found in a woman aged 18-30 years with Graves' hyperthyroidism. CDR3 sequence: CASTSGSSYNEQFF. In DNA form, the CDR3 reads TGCGCCAGCACCAGCGGGAGCTCCTACAATGAGCAGTTCTTC. Full variable domain (remainder filled in from reference TRBV5-1 and TRBJ2-1): KAGVTQTPRYLIKTRGQQVTLSCSPISGHRSVSWYQQTPGQGLQFLFEYFSETQRNKGNFPGRFSGRQFSNSRSEMNVSTLELGDSALYLCASTSGSSYNEQFFGPGTRLTVL.